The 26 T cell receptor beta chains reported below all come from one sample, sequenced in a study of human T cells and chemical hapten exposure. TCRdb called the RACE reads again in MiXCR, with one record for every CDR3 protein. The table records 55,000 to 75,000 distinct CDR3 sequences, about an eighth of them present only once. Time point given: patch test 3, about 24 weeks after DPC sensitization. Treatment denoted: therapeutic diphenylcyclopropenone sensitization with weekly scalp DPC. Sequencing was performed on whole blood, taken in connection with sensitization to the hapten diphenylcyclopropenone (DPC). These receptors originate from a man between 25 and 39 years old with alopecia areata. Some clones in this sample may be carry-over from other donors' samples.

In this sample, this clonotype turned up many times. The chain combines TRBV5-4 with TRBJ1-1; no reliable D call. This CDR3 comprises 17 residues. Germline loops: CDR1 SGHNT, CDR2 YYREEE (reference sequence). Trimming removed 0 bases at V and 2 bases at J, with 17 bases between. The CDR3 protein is CASSLGGPRRLNTEAFF. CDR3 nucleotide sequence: TGTGCCAGCAGCTTGGGAGGTCCGCGAAGACTCAACACTGAAGCTTTCTTT.

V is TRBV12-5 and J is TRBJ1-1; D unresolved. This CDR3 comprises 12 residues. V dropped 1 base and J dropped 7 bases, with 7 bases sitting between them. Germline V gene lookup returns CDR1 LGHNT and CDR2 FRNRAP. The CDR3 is CASGLADDEAFF. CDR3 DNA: TGTGCTAGTGGTTTGGCAGACGATGAAGCTTTCTTT.

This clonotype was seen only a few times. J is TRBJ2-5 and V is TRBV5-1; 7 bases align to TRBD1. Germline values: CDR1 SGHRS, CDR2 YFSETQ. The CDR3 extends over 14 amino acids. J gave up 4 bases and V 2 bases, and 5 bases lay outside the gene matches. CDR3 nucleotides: TGCGCCAGCAGCTTCACAAACAGGGGAGAGACCCAGTACTTC. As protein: CASSFTNRGETQYF.

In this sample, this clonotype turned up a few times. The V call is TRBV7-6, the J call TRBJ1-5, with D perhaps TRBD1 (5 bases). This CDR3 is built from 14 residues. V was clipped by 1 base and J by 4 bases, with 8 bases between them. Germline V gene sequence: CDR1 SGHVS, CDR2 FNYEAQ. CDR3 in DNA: TGTGCCAGCAGCTTAGGGACACGAAATCAGCCCCAGCATTTT. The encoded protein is CASSLGTRNQPQHF.

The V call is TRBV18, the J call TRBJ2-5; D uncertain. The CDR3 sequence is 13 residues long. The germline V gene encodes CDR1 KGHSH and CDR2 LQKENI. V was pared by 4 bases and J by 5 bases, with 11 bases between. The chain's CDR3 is CASSLGPSETQYF. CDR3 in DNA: TGTGCCAGCTCACTAGGACCAAGCGAGACCCAGTACTTC.

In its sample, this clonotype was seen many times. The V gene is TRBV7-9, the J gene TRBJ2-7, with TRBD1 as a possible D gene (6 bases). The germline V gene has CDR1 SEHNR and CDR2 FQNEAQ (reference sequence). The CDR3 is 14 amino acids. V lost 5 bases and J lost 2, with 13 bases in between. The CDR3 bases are TGTGCCAGCAGCGTCTCAGGGGCCACCTACGAGCAGTACTTC. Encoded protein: CASSVSGATYEQYF.

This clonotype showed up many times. The CDR3 DNA is TGTGCCAGCAGCCCGTCAGGGGGGGATCAGCCCCAGCATTTT. Translated, it gives CASSPSGGDQPQHF. V is TRBV7-9 and J is TRBJ1-5; 7 nucleotides line up with TRBD1. Losses at the gene ends were 5 bases for V and 5 bases for J; bases not matched to a gene: 6. The germline V gene has CDR1 SEHNR and CDR2 FQNEAQ (reference sequence). The CDR3 loop spans 14 amino acids.

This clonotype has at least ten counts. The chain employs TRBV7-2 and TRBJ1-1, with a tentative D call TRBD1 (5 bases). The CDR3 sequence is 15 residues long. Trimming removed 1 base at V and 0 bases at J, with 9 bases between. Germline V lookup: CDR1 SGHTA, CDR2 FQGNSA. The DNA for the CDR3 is TGTGCCAGCAGCTTAGTGGCAGGGATGAACACTGAAGCTTTCTTT. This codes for CASSLVAGMNTEAFF. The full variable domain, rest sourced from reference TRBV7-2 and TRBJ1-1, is GAGVSQSPSNKVTEKGKDVELRCDPISGHTALYWYRQSLGQGLEFLIYFQGNSAPDKSGLPSDRFSAERTGGSVSTLTIQRTQQEDSAVYLCASSLVAGMNTEAFFGQGTRLTVV.

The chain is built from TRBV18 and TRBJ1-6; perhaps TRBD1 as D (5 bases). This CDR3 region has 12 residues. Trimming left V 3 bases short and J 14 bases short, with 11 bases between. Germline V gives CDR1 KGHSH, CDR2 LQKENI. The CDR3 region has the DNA TGTGCCAGCTCACCGAGGGGAGTGGCCCTCCACTTT. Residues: CASSPRGVALHF.

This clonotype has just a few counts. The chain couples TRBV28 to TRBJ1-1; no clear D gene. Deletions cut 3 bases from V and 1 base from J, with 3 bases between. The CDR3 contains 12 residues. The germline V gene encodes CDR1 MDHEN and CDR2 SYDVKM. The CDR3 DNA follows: TGTGCCAGCAGTTTGGCGAACACTGAAGCTTTCTTT. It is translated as CASSLANTEAFF.

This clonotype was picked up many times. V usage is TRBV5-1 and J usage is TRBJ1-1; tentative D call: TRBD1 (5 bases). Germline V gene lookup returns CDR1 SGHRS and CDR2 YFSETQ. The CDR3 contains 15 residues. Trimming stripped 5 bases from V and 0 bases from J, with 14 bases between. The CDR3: CASRQDTLLNTEAFF. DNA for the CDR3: TGCGCCAGCAGACAGGACACCTTACTGAACACTGAAGCTTTCTTT.

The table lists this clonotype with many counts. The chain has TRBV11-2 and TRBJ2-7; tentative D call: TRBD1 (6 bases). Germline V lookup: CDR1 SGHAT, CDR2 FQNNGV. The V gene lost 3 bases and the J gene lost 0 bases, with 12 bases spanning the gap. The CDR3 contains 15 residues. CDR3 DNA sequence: TGTGCCAGCAGCTTGGTCAGGGGCAGCTCCTACGAGCAGTACTTC. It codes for CASSLVRGSSYEQYF. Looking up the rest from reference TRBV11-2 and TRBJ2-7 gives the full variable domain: EAGVAQSPRYKIIEKRQSVAFWCNPISGHATLYWYQQILGQGPKLLIQFQNNGVVDDSQLPKDRFSAERLKGVDSTLKIQPAKLEDSAVYLCASSLVRGSSYEQYFGPGTRLTVT.

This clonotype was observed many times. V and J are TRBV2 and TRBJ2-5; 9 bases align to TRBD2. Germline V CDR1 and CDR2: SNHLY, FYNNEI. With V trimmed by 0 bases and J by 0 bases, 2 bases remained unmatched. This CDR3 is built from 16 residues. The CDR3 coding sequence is TGTGCCAGCAGTGAAGCGCGACTAGCGGACCAAGAGACCCAGTACTTC. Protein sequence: CASSEARLADQETQYF. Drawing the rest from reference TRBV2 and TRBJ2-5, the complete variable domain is EPEVTQTPSHQVTQMGQEVILRCVPISNHLYFYWYRQILGQKVEFLVSFYNNEISEKSEIFDDQFSVERPDGSNFTLKIRSTKLEDSAMYFCASSEARLADQETQYFGPGTRLLVL.

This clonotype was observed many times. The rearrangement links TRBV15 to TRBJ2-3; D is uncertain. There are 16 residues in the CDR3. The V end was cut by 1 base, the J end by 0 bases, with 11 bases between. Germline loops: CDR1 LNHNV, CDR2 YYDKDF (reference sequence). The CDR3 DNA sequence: TGTGCCACCAGCAGAGGATTTGCGAGGAGCACAGATACGCAGTATTTT. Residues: CATSRGFARSTDTQYF.

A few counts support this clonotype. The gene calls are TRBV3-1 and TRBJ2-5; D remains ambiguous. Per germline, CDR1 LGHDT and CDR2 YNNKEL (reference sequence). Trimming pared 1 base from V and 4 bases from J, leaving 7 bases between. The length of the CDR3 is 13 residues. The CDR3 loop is CASSQGGRETQYF. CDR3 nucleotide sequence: TGTGCCAGCAGCCAAGGAGGACGAGAGACCCAGTACTTC.

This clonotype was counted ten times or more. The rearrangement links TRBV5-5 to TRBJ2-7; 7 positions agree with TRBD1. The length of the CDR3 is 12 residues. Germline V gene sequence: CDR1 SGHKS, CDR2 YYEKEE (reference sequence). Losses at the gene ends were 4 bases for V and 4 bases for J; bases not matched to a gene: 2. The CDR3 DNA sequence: TGTGCCAGCAGCCGACAGGGTTACGAGCAGTACTTC. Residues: CASSRQGYEQYF.

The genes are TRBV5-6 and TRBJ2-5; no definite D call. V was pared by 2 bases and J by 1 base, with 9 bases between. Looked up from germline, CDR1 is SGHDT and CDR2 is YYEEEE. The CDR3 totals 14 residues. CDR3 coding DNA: TGTGCCAGCAGCTTCGGTTCAGCCCAAGAGACCCAGTACTTC. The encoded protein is CASSFGSAQETQYF.

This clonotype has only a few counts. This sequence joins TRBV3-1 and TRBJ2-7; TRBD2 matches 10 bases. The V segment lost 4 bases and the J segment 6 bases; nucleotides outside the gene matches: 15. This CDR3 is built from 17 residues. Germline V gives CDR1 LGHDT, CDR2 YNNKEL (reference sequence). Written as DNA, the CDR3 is TGTGCCAGCAGCCCGAGGTGGCTAGCGGGGGTTCCCGGCGAGCAGTACTTC. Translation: CASSPRWLAGVPGEQYF.

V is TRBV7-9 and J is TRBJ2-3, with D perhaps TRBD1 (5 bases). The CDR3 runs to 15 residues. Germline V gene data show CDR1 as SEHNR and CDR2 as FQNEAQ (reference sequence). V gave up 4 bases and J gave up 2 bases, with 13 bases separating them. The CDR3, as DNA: TGTGCCAGCAGCTACTCGGACATATCCACAGATACGCAGTATTTT. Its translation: CASSYSDISTDTQYF.

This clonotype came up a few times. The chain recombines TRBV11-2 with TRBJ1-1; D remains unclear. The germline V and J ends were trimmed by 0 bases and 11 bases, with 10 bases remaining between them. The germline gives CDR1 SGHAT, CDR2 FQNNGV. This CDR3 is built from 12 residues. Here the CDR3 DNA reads TGTGCCAGCAGCTTAGATATGGTTATGGCTTTCTTT. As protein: CASSLDMVMAFF.

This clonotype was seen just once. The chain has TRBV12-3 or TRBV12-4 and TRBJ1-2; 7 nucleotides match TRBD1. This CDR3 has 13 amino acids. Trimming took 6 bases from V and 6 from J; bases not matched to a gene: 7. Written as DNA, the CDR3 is TGTGCCAGCAGCCTTCCGACAGGGAATGGCTACACCTTC. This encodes CASSLPTGNGYTF.

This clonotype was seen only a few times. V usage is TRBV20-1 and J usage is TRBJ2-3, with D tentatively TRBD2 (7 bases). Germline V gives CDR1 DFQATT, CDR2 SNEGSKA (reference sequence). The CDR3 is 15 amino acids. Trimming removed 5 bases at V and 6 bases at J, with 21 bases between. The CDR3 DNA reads TGCAGTGCTCTATTGGCGGGGGCCCGGGGGGATACGCAGTATTTT. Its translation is CSALLAGARGDTQYF.

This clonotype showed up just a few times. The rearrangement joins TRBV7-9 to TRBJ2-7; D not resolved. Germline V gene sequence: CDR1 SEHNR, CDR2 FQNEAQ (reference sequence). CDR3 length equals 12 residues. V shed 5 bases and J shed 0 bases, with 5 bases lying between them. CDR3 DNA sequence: TGTGCCAGCAGCACCCTCTCCTACGAGCAGTACTTC. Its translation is CASSTLSYEQYF.

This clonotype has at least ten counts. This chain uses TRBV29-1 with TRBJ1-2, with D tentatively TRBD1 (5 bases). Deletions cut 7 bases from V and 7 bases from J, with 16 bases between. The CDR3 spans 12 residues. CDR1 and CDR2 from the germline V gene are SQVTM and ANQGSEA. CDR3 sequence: CSAGTVGRGYTF. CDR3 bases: TGCAGCGCCGGGACTGTCGGCCGTGGCTACACCTTC.

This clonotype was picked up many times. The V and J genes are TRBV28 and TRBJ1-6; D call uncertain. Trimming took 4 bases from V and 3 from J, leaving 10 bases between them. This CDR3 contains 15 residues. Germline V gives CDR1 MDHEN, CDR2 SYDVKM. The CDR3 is CASSSVAGYNSPLHF. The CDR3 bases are TGTGCCAGCAGTTCAGTGGCTGGCTATAATTCACCCCTCCACTTT.

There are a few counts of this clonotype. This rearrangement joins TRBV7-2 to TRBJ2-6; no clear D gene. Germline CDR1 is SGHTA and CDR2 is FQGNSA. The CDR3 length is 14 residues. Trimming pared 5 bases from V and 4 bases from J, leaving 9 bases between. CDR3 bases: TGTGCCAGCAGCACACCAGGAGGGGCCAACGTCCTGACTTTC. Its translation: CASSTPGGANVLTF.